This entry lists 32 T cell receptor beta chains sequenced from one sample in a study of STAT3 mutations in large granular lymphocyte leukemia. Notes on the study in general: In T-cell large granular lymphocyte leukemia, about half of patients showed multiple immunodominant subclonotypes.

The antigens these receptors bind are not known. TCRdb keeps only in-frame clones here, not all; method: immunoSEQ multiplex PCR. The sample contains 15,000 to 19,000 clones, around 90% of which appear only once. The sample taken for sequencing was peripheral blood mononuclear cells. These receptors came from a woman aged 45 to 65 with T-cell large granular lymphocyte leukemia. Some clones in this sample may be carry-over from other donors' samples.

J is TRBJ1-1 and V is TRBV11-2; no reliable D call. Trimming took 1 base from V and 1 from J, leaving 7 bases between them. The V gene's germline CDR1 is SGHAT and CDR2 FQNNGV. The CDR3 runs to 14 residues. CDR3 bases: TGTGCCAGCAGCTTAGGGGCAAGGAACACTGAAGCTTTCTTT. Translation gives CASSLGARNTEAFF.

This sequence joins TRBV2 and TRBJ2-7, with TRBD2 identical over 11 bases. The V segment lost 4 bases and the J segment 3 bases; nucleotides outside the gene matches: 2. The CDR3 has 14 amino acids. Germline CDR1 SNHLY, CDR2 FYNNEI. The CDR3 is CASSGTSGLYEQYF. In nucleotides, the CDR3 is TGTGCCAGCAGTGGGACTAGCGGGCTCTACGAGCAGTACTTC.

This chain connects TRBV6-5 to TRBJ1-1; D is undetermined. The CDR3 runs to 14 residues. The V and J ends lost 1 base and 1 base respectively, with 7 bases between them. CDR1 MNHEY and CDR2 SVGAGI come from the germline V gene. CDR3 DNA sequence: TGTGCCAGCAGTTACTTTTGGCCGAACACTGAAGCTTTCTTT. As protein: CASSYFWPNTEAFF.

The table lists this clone with a count of one. The rearrangement uses TRBV7-2 and TRBJ2-7; unclear D gene. Germline loops: CDR1 SGHTA, CDR2 FQGNSA. This CDR3 is built from 13 residues. Trimming took 5 bases from V and 3 from J, leaving 11 bases between them. DNA of the CDR3: TGTGCCAGCAGCGCCCCCCCATTCTACGAGCAGTACTTC. Translation gives CASSAPPFYEQYF.

J is TRBJ1-2 and V is TRBV27; 10 nucleotides match TRBD1. Germline assignment: CDR1 MNHEY and CDR2 SMNVEV (reference sequence). After removal of 6 bases from V and 7 bases from J, the junction contained 17 bases not matched to a gene. This CDR3 is 17 amino acids long. The CDR3 DNA is TGTGCCAGCAGCTCCGGGACAGGGGCCCCTGACGGCGGTGGCTACACCTTC. The encoded protein is CASSSGTGAPDGGGYTF.

The chain links TRBV18 to TRBJ1-4; 7 nucleotides agree with TRBD1. V dropped 2 bases and J dropped 7; count of bases not matched to a gene: 10. CDR3 length: 16 amino acids. From germline, CDR1 is KGHSH and CDR2 LQKENI. This chain's CDR3 is CASSPKRTGVGEKLFF. The CDR3, as DNA: TGTGCCAGCTCACCAAAAAGAACAGGGGTGGGTGAAAAACTGTTTTTT.

The V gene is TRBV6-4, the J gene TRBJ2-7; TRBD1 aligns across 11 bases. V dropped 5 bases and J dropped 5; count of bases not matched to a gene: 2. Germline V gene sequence: CDR1 MRHNA, CDR2 SNTAGT. The CDR3 spans 13 residues. CDR3 in amino acids: CASSRDRGDEQYF. The CDR3, as DNA: TGTGCCAGCAGTAGGGACAGGGGGGACGAGCAGTACTTC.

The chain joins TRBV4-1 to TRBJ2-7, with D possibly being TRBD1 (8 bases). Trimming left V 2 bases short and J 3 bases short, with 14 bases between. The CDR3 runs to 15 residues. The germline CDR1 and CDR2 sequences are MGHRA and YSYEKL. CDR3 loop: CASSQITGGGYEQYF. In DNA form, the CDR3 reads TGCGCCAGCAGCCAAATCACAGGGGGGGGCTACGAGCAGTACTTC.

This clone has more than one count but fewer than ten. This chain uses TRBV10-2 with TRBJ2-1; D call uncertain. The CDR3 has 15 amino acids. Per germline, CDR1 WSHSY and CDR2 SAAADI. V was pared by 3 bases and J by 6 bases, with 15 bases between. CDR3 residues: CASSEVSFQSNEQFF. The CDR3 coding sequence is TGCGCCAGCAGTGAAGTAAGCTTTCAAAGCAATGAGCAGTTCTTC.

The rearrangement links TRBV11-2 to TRBJ2-1; D possibly corresponds to TRBD2 (5 bases). The CDR3 runs 15 residues. Trimming removed 1 base from V and 5 bases from J, with 12 bases in between. CDR1 is SGHAT, CDR2 FQNNGV, per germline. CDR3 amino acids: CASSLVSGRHNEQFF. For the CDR3, the DNA is TGTGCCAGCAGCTTAGTGAGCGGAAGACACAATGAGCAGTTCTTC.

The chain carries TRBV5-4 and TRBJ2-5; 7 nucleotides agree with TRBD1. Germline V gives CDR1 SGHNT, CDR2 YYREEE (reference sequence). The length of the CDR3 is 14 residues. J gave up 2 bases and V 3 bases, and 4 bases lay outside the gene matches. The CDR3 DNA reads TGTGCCAGCAGCTGGGACAGTTTTCAAGAGACCCAGTACTTC. It translates to CASSWDSFQETQYF.

This chain joins TRBV11-1 and TRBJ2-7, with 12 bases that match TRBD2. V shed 5 bases, J shed 2 bases, and the junction held 4 bases outside the gene matches. CDR1 and CDR2 (germline): SGHAT, FQDESV (reference sequence). This CDR3 contains 15 residues. The CDR3 reads CASSPRLAGAYEQYF. The CDR3, as DNA: TGTGCCAGCAGCCCAAGACTAGCGGGAGCCTACGAGCAGTACTTC.

V usage is TRBV5-4 and J usage is TRBJ2-3; 7 bases fit TRBD2. From germline, CDR1 is SGHNT and CDR2 YYREEE (reference sequence). The V and J ends lost 1 base and 2 bases, in that order; junction bases with no gene match: 7. The CDR3 covers 16 residues. CDR3 DNA: TGTGCCAGCAGCTTGCCGCTAGCGGTGCACACAGATACGCAGTATTTT. It is translated as CASSLPLAVHTDTQYF.

J is TRBJ2-1 and V is TRBV6-1, with TRBD2 matching 8 bases. The germline gives CDR1 MNHNS, CDR2 SASEGT. J was trimmed by 8 bases and V by 7 bases; bases with no gene match: 10. CDR3 length: 14 amino acids. CDR3 in amino acids: CASNVRLANDEQFF. The CDR3 DNA is TGTGCCAGCAATGTGAGACTAGCGAACGATGAGCAGTTCTTC.

The chain carries TRBV25-1 and TRBJ1-2; D may be TRBD1 (5 bases). This CDR3 is 14 amino acids long. Germline loops: CDR1 MGHDK, CDR2 SYGVNS. V gave up 3 bases and J gave up 4 bases, with 12 bases separating them. The CDR3 nucleotides are TGTGCCAGCAGTGAGCAAGGGGTCGGCTATGGCTACACCTTC. Translation gives CASSEQGVGYGYTF.

The chain couples TRBV7-9 to TRBJ2-1; D is perhaps TRBD1 (6 bases). Trimming took off 5 bases at V and 15 bases at J, with 17 bases between the two ends. Germline values: CDR1 SEHNR, CDR2 FQNEAQ (reference sequence). The CDR3 consists of 12 residues. CDR3 sequence reads: CASSRTGSRLFF. In DNA form, the CDR3 reads TGTGCCAGCAGCCGTACAGGGAGCAGGCTGTTCTTC.

The CDR3 sequence is CAWSVSQGPNQPQHF. CDR3 coding DNA: TGTGCCTGGAGTGTATCACAGGGCCCCAATCAGCCCCAGCATTTT. The chain employs TRBV30 and TRBJ1-5, with D maybe TRBD1 (6 bases). Germline CDR1 reads GTSNPN; CDR2 reads SVGIG (reference sequence). The ends were cut back, 0 bases at V and 3 bases at J, with 12 bases in the middle. The CDR3 has 15 amino acids.

The chain has TRBV2 and TRBJ1-3; D is unclear. The CDR3 has 18 amino acids. CDR1 SNHLY and CDR2 FYNNEI come from the germline V gene. V lost 2 bases and J 0 bases, leaving 17 bases between the germline ends. The CDR3 is CASSENIGFLSSGNTIYF. The CDR3, as DNA: TGTGCCAGCAGTGAAAATATTGGGTTCCTCTCCTCTGGAAACACCATATATTTT.

The chain has TRBV18 and TRBJ1-5, with D possibly matching TRBD1 (6 bases). Trimming pared 6 bases from V and 2 bases from J, leaving 11 bases between. The CDR3 extends over 14 amino acids. Germline CDR1 reads KGHSH; CDR2 reads LQKENI. Written as DNA, the CDR3 is TGTGCCAGCTCGCAGGGGATCGGCAATCAGCCCCAGCATTTT. This gives the protein CASSQGIGNQPQHF.

This rearrangement joins TRBV19 to TRBJ1-2, with TRBD1 matching 7 bases. V shed 3 bases and J 8 bases; nucleotides not matched to a gene: 3. CDR1 LNHDA and CDR2 SQIVND come from the germline V gene (reference sequence). This CDR3 has 12 amino acids. CDR3 residues: CASSIRTGGYTF. For the CDR3, the DNA is TGTGCCAGTAGTATCCGGACAGGCGGCTACACCTTC.

The chain links TRBV28 to TRBJ2-3; the D is unclear. Trimming removed 7 bases at V and 5 bases at J, with 10 bases between. This CDR3 region has 12 residues. Germline CDR1 reads MDHEN; CDR2 reads SYDVKM. DNA of the CDR3: TGTGCCAGCACCTCTGGGGAAGATACGCAGTATTTT. As protein: CASTSGEDTQYF.

The chain links TRBV7-2 to TRBJ1-2, with D perhaps TRBD1 (6 bases). Trimming took 4 bases from V and 4 from J, leaving 16 bases between them. Germline values: CDR1 SGHTA, CDR2 FQGNSA. CDR3 length: 15 amino acids. Written as DNA, the CDR3 is TGTGCCAGCAGCTCGACAGGCCGCCTTCGCTATGGCTACACCTTC. Translation: CASSSTGRLRYGYTF.

This chain links TRBV7-3 with TRBJ2-7; no firm D call. This CDR3 region has 13 residues. Germline values: CDR1 SGHTA, CDR2 FQGTGA. The ends were cut back, 3 bases at V and 4 bases at J, with 10 bases in the middle. DNA for the CDR3: TGTGCCAGCAGCTTCTCCGGAACTTACGAGCAGTACTTC. This encodes CASSFSGTYEQYF. Using reference TRBV7-3 and TRBJ2-7 for the parts outside the CDR3, the full variable domain is GAGVSQTPSNKVTEKGKYVELRCDPISGHTALYWYRQSLGQGPEFLIYFQGTGAADDSGLPNDRFFAVRPEGSVSTLKIQRTERGDSAVYLCASSFSGTYEQYFGPGTRLTVT.

The rearrangement links TRBV18 to TRBJ2-1, with 9 positions matching TRBD1. This CDR3 contains 16 residues. Unmatched junction bases numbered 9, after V lost 3 bases and J lost 6 bases. The germline V gene has CDR1 KGHSH and CDR2 LQKENI. The CDR3 sequence: CASSPSGTGTVNEQFF. Here the CDR3 DNA reads TGTGCCAGCTCACCTTCCGGGACAGGGACCGTCAATGAGCAGTTCTTC.

The chain has TRBV18 and TRBJ1-2; D might be TRBD1 (5 bases). The CDR3 covers 14 residues. Deletions cut 2 bases from V and 7 bases from J, with 14 bases between. CDR1 is KGHSH, CDR2 LQKENI, per germline. CDR3 coding DNA: TGTGCCAGCTCACCAGCAGGCAGGGCCGGTGGCTACACCTTC. It encodes CASSPAGRAGGYTF.

The chain has TRBV5-1 and TRBJ2-7; 11 bases agree with TRBD1. Per the germline V gene, CDR1 is SGHRS and CDR2 is YFSETQ. Trimming took 4 bases from V and 11 from J; bases not matched to a gene: 17. The CDR3 runs to 16 residues. CDR3 DNA: TGCGCCAGCAGCCCAAGTACCGGGACAGGGGGGCAAGAGAAGTACTTC. Translated: CASSPSTGTGGQEKYF.

This clone was detected once. The rearrangement joins TRBV28 to TRBJ1-1; no clear D gene. This CDR3 region has 12 residues. Trimming stripped 2 bases from V and 6 bases from J, with 7 bases between. Germline V gene data show CDR1 as MDHEN and CDR2 as SYDVKM. The CDR3 DNA reads TGTGCCAGCAGTTTAGCGGGCCCTGAAGCTTTCTTT. Protein product: CASSLAGPEAFF.

V and J are TRBV30 and TRBJ1-4, with D unresolved. This CDR3 comprises 15 residues. The ends were cut back, 3 bases at V and 0 bases at J, with 11 bases in the middle. Looked up from germline, CDR1 is GTSNPN and CDR2 is SVGIG (reference sequence). CDR3 in DNA: TGTGCCTGGAGGGAAGGACTGGCAACTAATGAAAAACTGTTTTTT. Its translation is CAWREGLATNEKLFF.

The chain is built from TRBV18 and TRBJ2-7, with 10 bases fitting TRBD2. The germline V gene has CDR1 KGHSH and CDR2 LQKENI. V trimming: 4 bases; J trimming: 3 bases; junction bases outside the gene matches: 6. The CDR3 sequence is 15 residues long. For the CDR3, the DNA is TGTGCCAGCTCACGGAGGACTAGCGGAGGCTACGAGCAGTACTTC. It translates to CASSRRTSGGYEQYF.

This clone was picked up a small number of times. V and J are TRBV5-6 and TRBJ2-6; D is unresolved. The V gene's germline CDR1 is SGHDT and CDR2 YYEEEE. V lost 2 bases, J lost 0 bases, and 9 bases lay in between. The length of the CDR3 is 16 residues. CDR3 DNA: TGTGCCAGCAGCTTAACCGGCCTCTCTGGGGCCAACGTCCTGACTTTC. Translation: CASSLTGLSGANVLTF. Based on the CDR3 plus reference TRBV5-6 and TRBJ2-6, the full variable domain is DAGVTQSPTHLIKTRGQQVTLRCSPKSGHDTVSWYQQALGQGPQFIFQYYEEEERQRGNFPDRFSGHQFPNYSSELNVNALLLGDSALYLCASSLTGLSGANVLTFGAGSRLTVL.

The chain carries TRBV5-1 and TRBJ1-2, with D perhaps matching TRBD1 (6 bases). The germline gives CDR1 SGHRS, CDR2 YFSETQ. Trimming stripped 3 bases from V and 7 bases from J, with 16 bases between. The CDR3 contains 14 residues. CDR3: CASSSTGDEAGYTF. The CDR3 bases are TGCGCCAGCAGCTCGACAGGCGACGAAGCTGGCTACACCTTC.

This clone was seen only once. The J gene is TRBJ2-7, the V gene TRBV7-9; TRBD1 is a possible D gene (5 bases). Trimming took 4 bases from V and 2 from J, leaving 12 bases between them. The CDR3 runs to 14 residues. Germline V CDR1 and CDR2: SEHNR, FQNEAQ (reference sequence). The CDR3 nucleotides are TGTGCCAGCAGCTCCCCACAGGACCCCTACGAGCAGTACTTC. Translated, it gives CASSSPQDPYEQYF.